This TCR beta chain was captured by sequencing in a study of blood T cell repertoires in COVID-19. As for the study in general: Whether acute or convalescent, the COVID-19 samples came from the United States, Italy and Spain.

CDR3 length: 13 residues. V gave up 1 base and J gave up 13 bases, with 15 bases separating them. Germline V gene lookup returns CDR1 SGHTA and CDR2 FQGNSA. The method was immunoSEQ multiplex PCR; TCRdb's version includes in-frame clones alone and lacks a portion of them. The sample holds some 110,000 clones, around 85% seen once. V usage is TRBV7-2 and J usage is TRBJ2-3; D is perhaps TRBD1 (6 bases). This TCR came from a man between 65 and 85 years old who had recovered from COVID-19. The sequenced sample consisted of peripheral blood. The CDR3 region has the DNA TGTGCCAGCAGCTTAGTTGGCGGCAGGGGAAAGTATTTT. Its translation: CASSLVGGRGKYF.